Only a few counts were recorded for the clone carrying this T cell receptor beta chain. This record belongs to a study of blood T cell repertoires in COVID-19. Study in general: T cells, B-cell-depleted T cells, or PBMCs provided the cDNA or gDNA that served as material.

The CDR3 runs 13 residues. CDR1 and CDR2 from the germline V gene are SGHRS and YFSETQ. V dropped 0 bases and J dropped 2 bases, with 5 bases sitting between them. Methods used by the authors: For nucleated cells, counts were estimated from reference gene primer amplification. Method: immunoSEQ multiplex PCR; TCRdb's copy keeps in-frame clones and lacks some. Clonal size and the V and J genes are those of that table, whereas D and trimming came from the DNA. The sample consists of around 280,000 clones, roughly 90% of them appearing once. The sequenced sample was PBMCs or T cells enriched from blood (not recorded which). The TCR sequence derives from a woman under 30 with acute COVID-19. The chain recombines TRBV5-1 with TRBJ2-5; D unclear. This CDR3 reads CASSLGRQETQYF. The CDR3 coding sequence is TGCGCCAGCAGCTTGGGCCGGCAAGAGACCCAGTACTTC.